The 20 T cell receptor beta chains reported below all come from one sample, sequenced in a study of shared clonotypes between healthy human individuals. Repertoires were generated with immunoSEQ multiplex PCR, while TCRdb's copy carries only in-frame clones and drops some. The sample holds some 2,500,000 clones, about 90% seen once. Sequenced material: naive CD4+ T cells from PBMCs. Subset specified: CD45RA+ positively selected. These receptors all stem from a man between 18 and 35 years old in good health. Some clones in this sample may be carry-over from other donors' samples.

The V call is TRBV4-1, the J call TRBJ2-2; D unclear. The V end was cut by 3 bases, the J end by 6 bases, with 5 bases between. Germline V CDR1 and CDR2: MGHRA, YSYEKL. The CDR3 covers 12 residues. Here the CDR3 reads CASSHVSGELFF. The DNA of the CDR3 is TGCGCCAGCAGCCACGTCTCCGGGGAGCTGTTTTTT.

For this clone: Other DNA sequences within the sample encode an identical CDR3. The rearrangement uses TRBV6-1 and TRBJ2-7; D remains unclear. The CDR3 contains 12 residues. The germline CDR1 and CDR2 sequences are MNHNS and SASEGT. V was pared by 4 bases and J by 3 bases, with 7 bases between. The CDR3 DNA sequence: TGTGCCAGCAGTGCACTTGTCTACGAGCAGTACTTC. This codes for CASSALVYEQYF.

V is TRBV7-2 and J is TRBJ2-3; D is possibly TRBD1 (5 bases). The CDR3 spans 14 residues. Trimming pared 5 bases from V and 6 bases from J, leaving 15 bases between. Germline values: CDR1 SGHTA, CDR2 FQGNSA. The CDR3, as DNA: TGTGCCAGCAGCCTCTCAACAGGAACTGATACGCAGTATTTT. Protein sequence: CASSLSTGTDTQYF.

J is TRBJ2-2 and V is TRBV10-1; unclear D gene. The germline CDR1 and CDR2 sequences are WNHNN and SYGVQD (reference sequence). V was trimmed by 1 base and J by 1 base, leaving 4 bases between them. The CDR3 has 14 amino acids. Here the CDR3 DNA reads TGCGCCAGCAGTGAGTTGCGGAACACCGGGGAGCTGTTTTTT. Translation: CASSELRNTGELFF.

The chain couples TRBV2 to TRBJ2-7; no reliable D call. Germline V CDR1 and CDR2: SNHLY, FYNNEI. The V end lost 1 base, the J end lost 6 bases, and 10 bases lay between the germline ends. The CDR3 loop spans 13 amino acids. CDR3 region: CASSEDGPLEQYF. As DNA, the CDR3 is TGTGCCAGCAGTGAAGACGGACCTCTCGAGCAGTACTTC. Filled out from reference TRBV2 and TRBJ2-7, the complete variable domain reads EPEVTQTPSHQVTQMGQEVILRCVPISNHLYFYWYRQILGQKVEFLVSFYNNEISEKSEIFDDQFSVERPDGSNFTLKIRSTKLEDSAMYFCASSEDGPLEQYFGPGTRLTVT.

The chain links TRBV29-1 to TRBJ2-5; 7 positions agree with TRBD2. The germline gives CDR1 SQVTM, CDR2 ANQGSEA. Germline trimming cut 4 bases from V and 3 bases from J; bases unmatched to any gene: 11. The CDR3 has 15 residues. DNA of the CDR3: TGCAGCGTTGGTCGGCGGGAGCTGGGGGAAGAGACCCAGTACTTC. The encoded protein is CSVGRRELGEETQYF.

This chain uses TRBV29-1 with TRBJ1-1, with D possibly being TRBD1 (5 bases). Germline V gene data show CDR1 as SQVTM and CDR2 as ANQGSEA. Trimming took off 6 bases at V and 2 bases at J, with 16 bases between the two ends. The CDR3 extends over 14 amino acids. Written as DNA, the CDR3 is TGCAGCGTCCAATCATTCTGGGGCAACACTGAAGCTTTCTTT. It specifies CSVQSFWGNTEAFF. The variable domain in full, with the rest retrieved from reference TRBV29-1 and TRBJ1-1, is SAVISQKPSRDICQRGTSLTIQCQVDSQVTMMFWYRQQPGQSLTLIATANQGSEATYESGFVIDKFPISRPNLTFSTLTVSNMSPEDSSIYLCSVQSFWGNTEAFFGQGTRLTVV.

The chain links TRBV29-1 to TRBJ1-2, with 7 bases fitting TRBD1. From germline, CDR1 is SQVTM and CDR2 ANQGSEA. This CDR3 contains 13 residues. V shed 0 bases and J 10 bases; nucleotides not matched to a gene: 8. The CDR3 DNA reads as TGCAGCGTTGAAGAGAATCGACAGGGCCACTACACCTTC. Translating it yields CSVEENRQGHYTF.

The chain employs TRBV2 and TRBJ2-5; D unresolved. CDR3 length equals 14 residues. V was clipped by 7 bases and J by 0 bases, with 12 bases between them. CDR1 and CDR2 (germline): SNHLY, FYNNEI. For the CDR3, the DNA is TGTGCCAGCAATTACCCGGGCCACCAAGAGACCCAGTACTTC. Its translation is CASNYPGHQETQYF.

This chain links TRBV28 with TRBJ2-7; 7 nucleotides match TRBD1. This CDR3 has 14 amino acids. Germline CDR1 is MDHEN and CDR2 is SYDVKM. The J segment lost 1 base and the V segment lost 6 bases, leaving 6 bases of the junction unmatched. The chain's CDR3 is CASRRTGHSYEQYF. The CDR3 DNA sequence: TGTGCCAGCAGGAGGACAGGCCATTCCTACGAGCAGTACTTC.

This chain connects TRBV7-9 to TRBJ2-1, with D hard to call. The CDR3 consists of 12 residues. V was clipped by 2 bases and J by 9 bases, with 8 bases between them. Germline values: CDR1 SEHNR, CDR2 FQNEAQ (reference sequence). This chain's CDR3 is CASSLMLGEQFF. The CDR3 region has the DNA TGTGCCAGCAGCTTAATGCTCGGTGAGCAGTTCTTC.

In nucleotides, the CDR3 is TGTGCCAGCAGCCCCAGACGTTCCAACACCGGGGAGCTGTTTTTT. It is translated as CASSPRRSNTGELFF. The V gene is TRBV7-9, the J gene TRBJ2-2; D ambiguous. This CDR3 spans 15 amino acids. V lost 5 bases to trimming and J lost 2 bases, with 12 bases between them. Looked up from germline, CDR1 is SEHNR and CDR2 is FQNEAQ (reference sequence).

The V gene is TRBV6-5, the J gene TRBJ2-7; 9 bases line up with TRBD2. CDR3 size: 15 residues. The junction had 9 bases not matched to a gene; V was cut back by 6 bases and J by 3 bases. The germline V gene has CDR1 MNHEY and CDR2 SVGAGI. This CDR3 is CASSRGGGGVYEQYF. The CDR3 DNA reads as TGTGCCAGCAGCCGCGGGGGGGGAGGGGTCTACGAGCAGTACTTC.

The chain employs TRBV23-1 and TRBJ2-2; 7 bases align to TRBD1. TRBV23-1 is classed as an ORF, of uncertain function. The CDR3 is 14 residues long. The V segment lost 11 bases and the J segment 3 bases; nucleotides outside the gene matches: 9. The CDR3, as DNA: TGCGCCCGAATCGGACAGGTAGACACCGGGGAGCTGTTTTTT. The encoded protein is CARIGQVDTGELFF.

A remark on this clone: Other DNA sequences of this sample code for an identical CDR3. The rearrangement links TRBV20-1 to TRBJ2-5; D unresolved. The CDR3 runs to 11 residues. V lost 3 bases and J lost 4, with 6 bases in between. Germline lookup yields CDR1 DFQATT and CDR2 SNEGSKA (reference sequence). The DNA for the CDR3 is TGCAGTGCTAGTGTGGGAGAGACCCAGTACTTC. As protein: CSASVGETQYF.

The CDR3 DNA reads as TGCAGCGCAGCGACACGATTACAAGAGACCCAGTACTTC. It translates to CSAATRLQETQYF. The chain links TRBV29-1 to TRBJ2-5, with D uncertain. This CDR3 has 13 residues. CDR1 is SQVTM and CDR2 is ANQGSEA in the germline V gene. V gave up 7 bases and J gave up 2 bases, with 14 bases separating them.

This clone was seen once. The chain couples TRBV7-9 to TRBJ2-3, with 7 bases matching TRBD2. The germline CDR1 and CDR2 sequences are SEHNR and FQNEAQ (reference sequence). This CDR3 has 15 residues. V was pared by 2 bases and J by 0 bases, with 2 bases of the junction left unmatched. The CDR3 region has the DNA TGTGCCAGCAGCTTATGGGGGGGGAGCACAGATACGCAGTATTTT. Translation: CASSLWGGSTDTQYF.

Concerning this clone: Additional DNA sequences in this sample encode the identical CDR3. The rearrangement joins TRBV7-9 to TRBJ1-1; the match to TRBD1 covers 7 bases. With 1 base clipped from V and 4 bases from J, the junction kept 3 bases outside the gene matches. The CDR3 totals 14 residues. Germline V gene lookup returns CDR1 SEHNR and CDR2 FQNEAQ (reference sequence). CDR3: CASSLDRGGTEAFF. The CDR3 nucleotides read TGTGCCAGCAGCTTAGACAGGGGCGGCACTGAAGCTTTCTTT.

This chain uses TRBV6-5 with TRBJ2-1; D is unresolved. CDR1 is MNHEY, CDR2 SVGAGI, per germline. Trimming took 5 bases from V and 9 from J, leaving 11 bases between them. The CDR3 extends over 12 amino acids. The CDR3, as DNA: TGTGCCAGCAGTGCGGTGTCTGGTGAGCAGTTCTTC. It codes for CASSAVSGEQFF.

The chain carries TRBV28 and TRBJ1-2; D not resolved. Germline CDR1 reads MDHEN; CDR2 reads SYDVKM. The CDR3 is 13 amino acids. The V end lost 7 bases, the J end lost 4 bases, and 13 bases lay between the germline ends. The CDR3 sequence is CASNVGSPYGYTF. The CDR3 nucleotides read TGTGCCAGCAACGTCGGGTCACCCTATGGCTACACCTTC.